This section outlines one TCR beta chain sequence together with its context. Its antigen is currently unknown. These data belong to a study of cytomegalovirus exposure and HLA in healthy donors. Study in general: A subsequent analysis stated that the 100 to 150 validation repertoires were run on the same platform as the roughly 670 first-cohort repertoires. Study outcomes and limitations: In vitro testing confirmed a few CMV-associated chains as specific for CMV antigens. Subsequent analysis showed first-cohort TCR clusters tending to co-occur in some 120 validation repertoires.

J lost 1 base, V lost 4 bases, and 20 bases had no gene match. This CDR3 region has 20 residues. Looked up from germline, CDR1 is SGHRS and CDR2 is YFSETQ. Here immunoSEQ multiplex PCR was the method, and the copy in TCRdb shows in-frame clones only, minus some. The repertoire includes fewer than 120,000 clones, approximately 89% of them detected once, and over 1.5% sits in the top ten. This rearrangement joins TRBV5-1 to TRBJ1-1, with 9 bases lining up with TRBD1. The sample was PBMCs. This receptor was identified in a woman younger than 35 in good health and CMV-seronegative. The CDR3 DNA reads TGCGCCAGCAGCCCCTGGGGCCTACAGGGGGCGAGGGTTCGGAACACTGAAGCTTTCTTT. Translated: CASSPWGLQGARVRNTEAFF.